The 4 T cell receptor beta chains presented below share a single source sample, sequenced in a study of blood T cell repertoires in COVID-19. Libraries were prepared by immunoSEQ multiplex PCR; TCRdb keeps only in-frame clonotypes and omits some of them. Of approximately 100,000 clones in the sample, over 75% were seen once. Sequencing input: peripheral blood. Receptors originate from a woman between 65 and 79 years old with acute or convalescent COVID-19.

This rearrangement joins TRBV19 to TRBJ1-5; 9 bases map to TRBD1. Germline loops: CDR1 LNHDA, CDR2 SQIVND (reference sequence). J gave up 2 bases and V 1 base, and 6 bases lay outside the gene matches. The CDR3 totals 17 residues. The CDR3 bases are TGTGCCAGTAGTATAGGGACAGGGGTATTGGGCAATCAGCCCCAGCATTTT. Its translation is CASSIGTGVLGNQPQHF.

The V gene is TRBV11-2, the J gene TRBJ2-3, with TRBD1 as a possible D gene (6 bases). Germline V CDR1 and CDR2: SGHAT, FQNNGV. This CDR3 comprises 15 residues. With 4 bases removed from V and 0 bases from J, the gap between germline ends came to 11 bases. The CDR3 here is CASSSRTASTDTQYF. The CDR3, as DNA: TGTGCCAGCAGCTCCCGGACAGCAAGCACAGATACGCAGTATTTT.

The genes are TRBV6-6 and TRBJ1-1; D is possibly TRBD1 (5 bases). Looked up from germline, CDR1 is MNHNY and CDR2 is SVGAGI (reference sequence). The CDR3 has 13 amino acids. The V end lost 6 bases, the J end lost 1 base, and 9 bases lay between the germline ends. The DNA for the CDR3 is TGTGCCAGCAGAAGTACAGGGAACACTGAAGCTTTCTTT. This sequence encodes CASRSTGNTEAFF.

The V and J genes are TRBV3-1 (or the pseudogene TRBV3-2) and TRBJ2-1, with 13 bases that match TRBD2. The length of the CDR3 is 16 residues. The junction had 8 bases not matched to a gene; V was cut back by 3 bases and J by 9 bases. Germline CDR1 is LGHDT and CDR2 is YNNKEL (reference sequence). CDR3 coding DNA: TGTGCCAGCAGCCACTCCGGGACTAGCGGGGTCGGTGAGCAGTTCTTC. Its translation is CASSHSGTSGVGEQFF.